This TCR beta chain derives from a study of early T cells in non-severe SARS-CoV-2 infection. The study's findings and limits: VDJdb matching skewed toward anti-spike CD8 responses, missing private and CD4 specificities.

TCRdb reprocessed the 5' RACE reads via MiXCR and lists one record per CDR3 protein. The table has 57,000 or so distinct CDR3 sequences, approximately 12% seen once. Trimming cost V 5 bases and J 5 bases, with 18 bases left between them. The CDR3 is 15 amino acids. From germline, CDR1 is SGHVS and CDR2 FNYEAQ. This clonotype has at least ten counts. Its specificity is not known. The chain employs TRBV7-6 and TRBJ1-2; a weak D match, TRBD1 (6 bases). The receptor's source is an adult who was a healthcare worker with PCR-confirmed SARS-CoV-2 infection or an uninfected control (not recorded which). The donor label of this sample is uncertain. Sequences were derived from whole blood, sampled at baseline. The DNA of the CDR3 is TGTGCCAGCAGCCCTGGGGGGGGGCTCGGGTATGGCTACACCTTC. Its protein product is CASSPGGGLGYGYTF.